Sequencing of this T cell receptor beta chain was carried out in a study of vaccination and CD4 T cells after COVID-19. Background on the study: Each control was exposed to a CEFX pool, an HIV-1 Nef pool, or no peptide at all.

This clonotype was found a few times. Its antigen remains unknown. Study-level points and caveats: Among those convalescent, a median about 90% of reactive clones emerged solely post-vaccination.

An Oncomine TCR Beta short-read assay was used to sequence the DNA from cultured CD4+ T cells. CD4+ T cells were cultured, and genomic DNA was extracted from them. TCRdb analysed the PCR reads with MiXCR anew, one entry per CDR3 protein. The table lists 8,800 or so distinct CDR3 sequences, 40% to 60% of them singletons, with roughly 15% in the top ten. This CDR3 contains 15 residues. Per the germline V gene, CDR1 is DFQATT and CDR2 is SNEGSKA (reference sequence). The V end lost 7 bases, the J end lost 3 bases, and 19 bases lay between the germline ends. Treatment: roughly 10-day PBMC culture with coronavirus spike peptide pools or control peptides (ViraFEST assay). During the years 2011-2018, before the COVID-19 pandemic, the unexposed donor's CD4+ T cells were collected. Antigen-specific T cell expansion with peptide pools preceded TCR sequencing in the ViraFEST approach.

The J gene is TRBJ1-5, the V gene TRBV20-1, with a weak D call TRBD1 (5 bases). Material for sequencing was CD4+ T cells from blood, cultured in vitro. The sequence was obtained from a human donor in good health. The CDR3 nucleotides are TGCAGTGGACGGGGCAGCACCCTAAACAATCAGCCCCAGCATTTT. It specifies CSGRGSTLNNQPQHF.